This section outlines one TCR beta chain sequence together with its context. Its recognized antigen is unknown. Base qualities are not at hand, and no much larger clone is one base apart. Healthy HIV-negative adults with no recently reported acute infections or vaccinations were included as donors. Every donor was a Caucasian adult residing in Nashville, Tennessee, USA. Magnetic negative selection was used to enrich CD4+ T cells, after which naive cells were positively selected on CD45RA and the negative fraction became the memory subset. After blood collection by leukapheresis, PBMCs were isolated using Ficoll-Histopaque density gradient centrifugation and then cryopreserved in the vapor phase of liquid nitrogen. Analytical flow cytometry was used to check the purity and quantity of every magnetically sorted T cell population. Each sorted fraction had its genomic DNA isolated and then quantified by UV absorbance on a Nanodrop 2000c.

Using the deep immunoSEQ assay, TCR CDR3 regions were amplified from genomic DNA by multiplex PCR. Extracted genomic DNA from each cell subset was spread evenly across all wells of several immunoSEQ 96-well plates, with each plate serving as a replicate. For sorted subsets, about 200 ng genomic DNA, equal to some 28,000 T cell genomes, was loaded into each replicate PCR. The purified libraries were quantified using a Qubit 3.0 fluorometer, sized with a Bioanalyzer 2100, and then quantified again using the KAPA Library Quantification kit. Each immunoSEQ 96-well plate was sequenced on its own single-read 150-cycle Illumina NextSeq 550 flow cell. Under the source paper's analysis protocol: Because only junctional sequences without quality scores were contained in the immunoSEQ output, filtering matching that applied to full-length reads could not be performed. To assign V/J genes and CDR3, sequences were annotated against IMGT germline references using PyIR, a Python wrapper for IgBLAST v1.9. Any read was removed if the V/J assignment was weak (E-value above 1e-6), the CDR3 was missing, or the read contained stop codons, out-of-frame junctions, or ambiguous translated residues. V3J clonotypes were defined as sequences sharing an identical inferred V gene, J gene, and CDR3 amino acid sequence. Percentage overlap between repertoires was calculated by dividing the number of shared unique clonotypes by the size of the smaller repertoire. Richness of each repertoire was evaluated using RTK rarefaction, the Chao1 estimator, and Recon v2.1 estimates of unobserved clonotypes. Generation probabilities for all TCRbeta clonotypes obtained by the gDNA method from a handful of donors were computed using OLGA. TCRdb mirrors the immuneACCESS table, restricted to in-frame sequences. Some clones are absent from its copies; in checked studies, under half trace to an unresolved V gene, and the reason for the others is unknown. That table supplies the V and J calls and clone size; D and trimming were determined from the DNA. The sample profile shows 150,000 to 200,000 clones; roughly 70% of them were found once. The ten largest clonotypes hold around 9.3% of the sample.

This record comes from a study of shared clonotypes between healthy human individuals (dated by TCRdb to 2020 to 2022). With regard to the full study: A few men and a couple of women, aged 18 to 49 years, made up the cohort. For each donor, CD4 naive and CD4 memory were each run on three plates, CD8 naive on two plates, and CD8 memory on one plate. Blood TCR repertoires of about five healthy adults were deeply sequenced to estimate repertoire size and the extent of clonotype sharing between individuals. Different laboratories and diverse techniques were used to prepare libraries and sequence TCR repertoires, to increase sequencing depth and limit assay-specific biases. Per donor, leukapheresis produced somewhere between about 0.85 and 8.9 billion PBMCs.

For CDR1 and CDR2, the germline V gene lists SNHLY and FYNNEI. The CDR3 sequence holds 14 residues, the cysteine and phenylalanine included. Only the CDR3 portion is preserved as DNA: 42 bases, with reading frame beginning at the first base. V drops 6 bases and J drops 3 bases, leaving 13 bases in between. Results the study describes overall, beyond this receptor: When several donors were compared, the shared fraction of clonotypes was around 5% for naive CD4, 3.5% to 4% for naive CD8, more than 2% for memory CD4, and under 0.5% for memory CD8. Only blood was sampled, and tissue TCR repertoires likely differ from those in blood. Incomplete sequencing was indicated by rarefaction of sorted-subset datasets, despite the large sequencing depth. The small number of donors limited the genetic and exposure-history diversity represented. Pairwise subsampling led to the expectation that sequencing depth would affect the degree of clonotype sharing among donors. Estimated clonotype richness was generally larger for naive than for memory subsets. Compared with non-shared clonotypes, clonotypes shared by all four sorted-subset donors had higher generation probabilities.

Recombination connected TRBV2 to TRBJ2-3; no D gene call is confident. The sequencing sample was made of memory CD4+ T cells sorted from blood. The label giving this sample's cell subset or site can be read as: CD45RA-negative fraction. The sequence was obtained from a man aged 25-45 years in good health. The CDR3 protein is CASSALGITDTQYF. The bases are TGTGCCAGCAGCGCCCTAGGGATAACAGATACGCAGTATTTT.